This is a list of T cell receptor beta chains from one sample in a study of beta chain features in type 1 diabetes. Libraries were prepared by immunoSEQ multiplex PCR; TCRdb keeps only in-frame clonotypes and omits some of them. Of 200,000 to 300,000 clones listed, approximately 15% are singletons. The sample comprised naive CD4+ T cells from blood. The receptors shown here come from a man aged 30 to 39 with type 1 diabetes. Each CDR3 is given with its conserved first and last residue. D genes are given only for firm matches. Size is omitted from some rows. Given values are once, few, many or a class for expanded clones.

. TRBD1 TRBJ1-2 TRBV30 CASLQGKGGYTF TGTGCCTCCCTACAGGGGAAAGGTGGCTACACCTTC
few . TRBJ2-7 TRBV11-2 CASTLSVGGTYEQYF TGTGCCAGCACTCTTAGCGTAGGGGGAACCTACGAGCAGTACTTC
. . TRBJ1-1 TRBV6-6 CASTPAGLNTEAFF TGTGCCAGCACCCCGGCAGGCTTGAACACTGAAGCTTTCTTT
. TRBD2 TRBJ2-2 TRBV2 CASSDASGGNTGELFF TGTGCCAGCAGTGATGCTAGCGGGGGAAACACCGGGGAGCTGTTTTTT
few . TRBJ1-5 TRBV19 CASSTQGTQPQHF TGTGCCAGTAGTACCCAGGGGACTCAGCCCCAGCATTTT
. . TRBJ2-7 TRBV2 CASSVFEQYF TGTGCCAGCAGTGTCTTCGAGCAGTACTTC
few . TRBJ2-3 TRBV9 CASSDLDTQYF TGTGCCAGCAGCGATCTCGATACGCAGTATTTT
few TRBD2 TRBJ2-7 TRBV5-4 CASSFGTSPTYEQYF TGTGCCAGCAGCTTCGGGACTAGTCCTACCTACGAGCAGTACTTC
few TRBD1 TRBJ1-1 TRBV30 CASGQGGNTEAFF TGTGCCTCAGGACAGGGCGGGAACACTGAAGCTTTCTTT
few TRBD2 TRBJ2-3 TRBV5-1 CASSLVAGSGDTQYF TGCGCCAGCAGCTTGGTAGCGGGGTCGGGAGATACGCAGTATTTT
. . TRBJ2-4 TRBV19 CASSIAMEGRSNIQYF TGTGCCAGTAGTATAGCGATGGAGGGGAGGAGTAACATTCAGTACTTC
. . TRBJ2-1 TRBV9 CASSVENNEQFF TGTGCCAGCAGCGTGGAGAACAATGAGCAGTTCTTC
. . TRBJ1-5 TRBV30 CAWSVSGGNQPQHF TGTGCCTGGAGTGTATCGGGAGGCAATCAGCCCCAGCATTTT
few TRBD2 TRBJ2-1 TRBV27 CASSLSLAGGLSEQFF TGTGCCAGCAGTTTATCTCTAGCGGGGGGGCTGAGTGAGCAGTTCTTC
. . TRBJ2-3 TRBV6-1 CASSLRFTDTQYF TGTGCCAGCAGCCTTCGGTTCACAGATACGCAGTATTTT
few . TRBJ1-2 TRBV30 CAWGNTGIYGYTF TGTGCCTGGGGTAACACAGGGATTTATGGCTACACCTTC
. . TRBJ1-2 TRBV2 CASKFRGNYGYTF TGTGCCAGCAAGTTCAGGGGAAACTATGGCTACACCTTC
few . TRBJ2-2 TRBV19 CASSPLSGELFF TGTGCCAGTAGTCCTCTCTCCGGGGAGCTGTTTTTT
. . TRBJ2-7 TRBV9 CASSVGVSYEQYF TGTGCCAGCAGCGTAGGAGTGTCCTACGAGCAGTACTTC
. TRBD1 TRBJ1-1 TRBV6-5 CASRLDRDYTEAFF TGTGCCAGCAGGCTAGACAGGGACTACACTGAAGCTTTCTTT
few TRBD1 TRBJ1-6 TRBV5-1 CASSLAGQGSPLHF TGCGCCAGCAGCTTGGCGGGACAGGGTTCACCCCTCCACTTT
. TRBD2 TRBJ2-3 TRBV13 CASSVAGGPQYF TGTGCCAGCAGCGTCGCGGGGGGGCCACAGTATTTT
few . TRBJ1-1 TRBV2 CASSEARSIEAFF TGTGCCAGCAGTGAAGCGCGGTCAATAGAAGCTTTCTTT
. TRBD2 TRBJ2-1 TRBV15 CATSRDFGTSGYNEQFF TGTGCCACCAGCAGAGATTTTGGGACTAGCGGTTACAATGAGCAGTTCTTC
few . TRBJ2-6 TRBV21-1 CASSPGQASGANVLTF TGTGCCAGCAGCCCAGGGCAGGCGAGTGGGGCCAACGTCCTGACTTTC
. TRBD2 TRBJ2-5 TRBV6-6 CASLRGGTQETQYF TGTGCCAGCCTACGGGGGGGGACCCAAGAGACCCAGTACTTC
. TRBD1 TRBJ2-7 TRBV6-6 CASTKGQSYEQYF TGTGCCAGCACTAAGGGACAGAGCTACGAGCAGTACTTC
few . TRBJ2-3 TRBV14 CASSQEGADTQYF TGTGCCAGCAGCCAAGAAGGGGCAGATACGCAGTATTTT
few TRBD2 TRBJ2-3 TRBV11-2 CASSLVGLAGGPDTQYF TGTGCCAGCAGCTTAGTAGGACTAGCGGGAGGGCCAGATACGCAGTATTTT
. . TRBJ2-1 TRBV15 CATSRGGNSAYSYNEQFF TGTGCCACCAGCAGAGGCGGGAATAGCGCCTACTCCTACAATGAGCAGTTCTTC
few TRBD1 TRBJ2-7 TRBV11-2 CASSSPLRGLGEQYF TGTGCCAGCAGCTCTCCGCTGAGGGGGCTCGGGGAGCAGTACTTC
few . TRBJ1-5 TRBV5-6 CASSLGRVNQPQHF TGTGCCAGCAGCCTCGGCAGGGTCAATCAGCCCCAGCATTTT
few TRBD1 TRBJ1-1 TRBV29-1 CSVFGQVETEAFF TGCAGCGTGTTCGGACAGGTGGAAACTGAAGCTTTCTTT
. TRBD1 TRBJ2-7 TRBV7-6 CASSLASQGVYEQYF TGTGCCAGCAGCTTAGCGAGCCAGGGGGTGTACGAGCAGTACTTC
few . TRBJ2-1 TRBV6-1 CASSGYREGVNEQFF TGTGCCAGCAGTGGGTACAGGGAGGGCGTGAATGAGCAGTTCTTC
few TRBD2 TRBJ2-2 TRBV15 CATSRGLAGTGELFF TGTGCCACCAGCAGGGGACTAGCGGGGACCGGGGAGCTGTTTTTT
. TRBD1 TRBJ1-1 TRBV30 CAWSRDSYTEAFF TGTGCCTGGAGCCGGGACAGCTACACTGAAGCTTTCTTT